The rows below give T cell receptor beta chains drawn from one sample of a study of blood T cell repertoires in COVID-19. The table came from immunoSEQ multiplex PCR; TCRdb's copy has only in-frame clones and leaves some out. The repertoire holds about 180,000 clones, with approximately 78% as singletons. Sample: PBMCs or T cells enriched from blood (not recorded which). The receptors originated from a woman aged 45 to 65 who had recovered from COVID-19. CDR3s include the opening cysteine and the closing phenylalanine or tryptophan. D genes are given only for firm matches. The size field is filled for only some rows; it gives once, few, many or a size class.

>TRBD1|TRBJ2-3|.|TRBV18
CASSPPLVGQDTQYF
TGTGCCAGCTCACCACCCCTTGTGGGACAGGATACGCAGTATTTT
>.|TRBJ2-2|.|TRBV18
CASSPPRSTTGELFF
TGTGCCAGCTCACCACCGAGGAGTACCACCGGGGAGCTGTTTTTT
>.|TRBJ2-3|.|TRBV7-7
CASSLRQGRVDTQYF
TGTGCCAGCAGCTTACGTCAGGGGCGGGTAGATACGCAGTATTTT
>TRBD1|TRBJ2-5|many|TRBV7-3
CASSSGTGSQTQYF
TGTGCCAGCAGCTCAGGGACAGGGTCCCAAACCCAGTACTTC
>.|TRBJ1-3|.|TRBV6-2/TRBV6-3
CASSYLRAKGNTIYF
TGTGCCAGCAGTTACCTCAGGGCAAAAGGAAACACCATATATTTT
>.|TRBJ2-2|.|TRBV27
CASSSPMTGELFF
TGTGCCAGCAGTTCCCCTATGACCGGGGAGCTGTTTTTT
>TRBD2|TRBJ2-7|once|TRBV7-9
CASSAGLAGVDEQYF
TGTGCCAGCAGCGCCGGACTAGCGGGAGTGGACGAGCAGTACTTC
>TRBD1|TRBJ2-7|.|TRBV27
CASSSGQGTVYEQYF
TGTGCCAGCAGCAGTGGACAGGGAACGGTTTACGAGCAGTACTTC
>TRBD1|TRBJ1-5|.|TRBV20-1
CSASRGTGPGQPQHF
TGCAGTGCTAGTAGGGGGACAGGTCCAGGGCAGCCCCAGCATTTT
>.|TRBJ2-7|.|TRBV7-8
CASSLDGLGATEQYF
TGTGCCAGCAGCTTAGACGGATTGGGAGCGACCGAGCAGTACTTC
>TRBD1|TRBJ1-4|.|TRBV28
CASSAQGARAFF
TGTGCCAGCAGTGCGCAGGGGGCGAGGGCGTTTTTT
>.|TRBJ2-1|.|TRBV5-1
CASSLVRVEIPPTYNEQFF
TGCGCCAGCAGCTTGGTGCGGGTGGAAATCCCCCCCACCTACAATGAGCAGTTCTTC
>.|TRBJ2-5|.|TRBV12-1
CASSFASGQETQYF
TGTGCCAGCAGCTTTGCAAGCGGCCAAGAGACCCAGTACTTC
>.|TRBJ1-1|once|TRBV15
CATRRGITEAFF
TGTGCCACCCGTCGGGGGATCACTGAAGCTTTCTTT
>.|TRBJ1-2|.|TRBV28
CASSLPGNGYTF
TGTGCCAGCAGTTTACCGGGAAATGGCTACACCTTC
>TRBD1|TRBJ1-5|.|TRBV6-2/TRBV6-3
CASSYRSRTGSINQPQHF
TGTGCCAGCAGTTACCGCAGTAGGACAGGGAGTATAAATCAGCCCCAGCATTTT
>.|TRBJ1-2|.|TRBV24-1
CATSDQQGHYGYTF
TGTGCCACCAGTGATCAGCAGGGCCACTATGGCTACACCTTC
>.|TRBJ1-4|.|TRBV10-3
CAISEATNEKLFF
TGTGCCATCTCCGAGGCAACTAATGAAAAACTGTTTTTT
>.|TRBJ1-2|.|TRBV30
CAWSVQGIGYGYTF
TGTGCCTGGAGTGTACAGGGAATAGGCTATGGCTACACCTTC
>.|TRBJ2-1|.|TRBV11-2
CASSTREASNEQFF
TGTGCCAGCAGCACTAGGGAGGCTTCCAATGAGCAGTTCTTC
>.|TRBJ2-1|once|TRBV24-1
CATSDPGTHEQFF
TGTGCCACCAGTGACCCTGGGACTCATGAGCAGTTCTTC
>TRBD1|TRBJ1-1|.|TRBV5-6
CASHKTTGNRNTEAFF
TGTGCCAGCCATAAAACGACAGGGAATCGGAACACTGAAGCTTTCTTT
>.|TRBJ2-5|.|TRBV7-7
CASSEGSGVGGETQYF
TGTGCCAGCAGCGAAGGATCGGGAGTTGGCGGAGAGACCCAGTACTTC
>TRBD1|TRBJ2-1|.|TRBV11-3
CASSRGQNNEQFF
TGTGCCAGCAGCCGGGGACAGAACAATGAGCAGTTCTTC
>.|TRBJ2-7|.|TRBV7-2
CASSSPGVYEQYF
TGTGCCAGCAGCTCCCCGGGGGTCTACGAGCAGTACTTC
>TRBD2|TRBJ2-1|few|TRBV7-8
CASSLLGLAGVEQFF
TGTGCCAGCAGCTTACTTGGTCTAGCGGGAGTTGAGCAGTTCTTC
>TRBD2|TRBJ2-5|.|TRBV28
CASSSYRTSGRAEETQYF
TGTGCCAGCAGTTCCTACCGGACTAGCGGGAGGGCCGAAGAGACCCAGTACTTC
>.|TRBJ1-5|once|TRBV7-8
CASSLPGNQPQHF
TGTGCCAGCAGCTTACCGGGCAATCAGCCCCAGCATTTT
>TRBD1|TRBJ1-2|few|TRBV19
CASSIDLPTGTGLYGYTF
TGTGCCAGTAGTATAGATTTGCCTACCGGGACAGGCCTTTATGGCTACACCTTC
>.|TRBJ1-2|.|TRBV25-1
CASSEDSLFGYTF
TGTGCCAGCAGTGAGGACAGCCTCTTTGGCTACACCTTC
>TRBD2|TRBJ2-2|.|TRBV10-3
CAAKAGGIKEELFF
TGTGCCGCCAAAGCGGGAGGGATTAAGGAGGAGCTGTTTTTT
>.|TRBJ2-1|.|TRBV9
CASSVGVEGNEQFF
TGTGCCAGCAGCGTAGGGGTGGAGGGTAATGAGCAGTTCTTC
>TRBD1|TRBJ1-6|.|TRBV6-6
CASSYGTGDNSPLHF
TGTGCCAGCAGTTACGGTACAGGGGATAATTCACCCCTCCACTTT
>.|TRBJ2-1|.|TRBV27
CASSFPLAGEQFF
TGTGCCAGCAGTTTCCCCCTAGCTGGTGAGCAGTTCTTC
>.|TRBJ1-1|.|TRBV10-2
CASSDPGFQAFF
TGCGCCAGCAGTGACCCAGGGTTCCAAGCTTTCTTT
>.|TRBJ2-7|.|TRBV9
CASSPHGAGSSYEQYF
TGTGCCAGCAGCCCCCACGGGGCGGGAAGCTCCTACGAGCAGTACTTC
>.|TRBJ2-6|once|TRBV5-1
CASSSGSDSGANVLTF
TGCGCCAGCAGCTCGGGGAGTGACTCTGGGGCCAACGTCCTGACTTTC
>.|TRBJ1-4|.|TRBV12-2
CASRFPEPGDATNEKLFF
TGTGCAAGTCGCTTCCCCGAGCCAGGGGATGCAACTAATGAAAAACTGTTTTTT
>TRBD1|TRBJ2-1|once|TRBV7-3
CASSSTGGYNEQFF
TGTGCCAGCAGCTCCACAGGGGGTTACAATGAGCAGTTCTTC
>TRBD1|TRBJ2-1|.|TRBV5-1
CASSPPGQGVSNEQFF
TGCGCCAGCAGTCCGCCGGGACAGGGGGTATCCAATGAGCAGTTCTTC
>TRBD1|TRBJ1-3|.|TRBV30
CAWNRDRVPSLSGNTIYF
TGTGCCTGGAACCGGGACAGGGTACCGAGCCTATCTGGAAACACCATATATTTT
>.|TRBJ1-1|once|TRBV7-9
CASSIPSGHSEAFF
TGTGCCAGCAGCATCCCCTCGGGACATAGCGAAGCTTTCTTT
>TRBD2|TRBJ2-1|.|TRBV18
CASADRTSPRWEQFF
TGTGCCAGTGCCGATCGGACTAGCCCCCGGTGGGAGCAGTTCTTC
>.|TRBJ2-3|.|TRBV5-5
CASSLVTGGTDTQYF
TGTGCCAGCAGCTTAGTGACAGGTGGAACAGATACGCAGTATTTT
>TRBD2|TRBJ2-1|.|TRBV7-9
CASGTSGTSNEQFF
TGTGCCAGCGGAACCAGCGGGACTTCCAATGAGCAGTTCTTC
>.|TRBJ2-5|.|TRBV6-2/TRBV6-3
CASSSTRETQYF
TGTGCCAGCAGTTCAACCCGGGAGACCCAGTACTTC
>TRBD1|TRBJ1-1|.|TRBV11-2
CASSSDRGTEAFF
TGTGCCAGCAGCTCGGACAGGGGCACTGAAGCTTTCTTT
>TRBD1|TRBJ2-7|.|TRBV7-8
CASSLALGQNYEQYF
TGTGCCAGCAGCTTAGCCCTGGGACAGAACTACGAGCAGTACTTC
>TRBD2|TRBJ2-2|.|TRBV28
CASSPSSGSRNTGELFF
TGTGCCAGCAGTCCATCAAGCGGGAGCAGAAACACCGGGGAGCTGTTTTTT